This TCR beta chain was sequenced in a study of blood T cell repertoires in COVID-19. Across the whole study: Acute and convalescent COVID-19 specimens originated in the United States, Italy and Spain. Nucleic acid was either cDNA or gDNA, and it came from T cells, B-cell-depleted T cells, or PBMCs.

The method was immunoSEQ multiplex PCR; TCRdb's version includes in-frame clones alone and lacks a portion of them. The sample lists around 700,000 clones, 85% to 90% occurring once. The CDR3 is 15 residues long. Germline V gene lookup returns CDR1 LGHNA and CDR2 YSLEER. Between the trimmed V and J ends, which lost 1 base and 2 bases, there was a span of 9 bases. The sample was peripheral blood. The chain uses TRBV4-3 and TRBJ1-5; no reliable D call. The clonotype comes from a woman aged 18-29 years with acute or convalescent COVID-19. CDR3 residues: CASSQGWAGNQPQHF. The CDR3, as DNA: TGCGCCAGCAGCCAAGGGTGGGCAGGCAATCAGCCCCAGCATTTT.